A selection of T cell receptor beta chains follows, all from one sample in a study of cytomegalovirus exposure and HLA in healthy donors. Produced via immunoSEQ multiplex PCR; TCRdb's table is partial and in-frame only. The sample records more than 45,000 clones, 85% to 90% being singletons. The material sequenced was PBMCs. Source of these receptors: a woman between 18 and 30 years old in good health and CMV-seronegative. Each CDR3 is given with its conserved first and last residue. The order of the fields is V gene, CDR3 protein.

TRBV28 CASSLPGGGSNQPQHF
TRBV18 CASSLGTSTDTQYF
TRBV4-1 CASSHPRDGSKNTEAFF
TRBV12-5 CASGTGVSGNTIYF
TRBV4-1 CASSQAQPGGYTF
TRBV25-1 CASSHRGRMVSTEQFF
TRBV14 CASSKAPPSAFF
TRBV5-1 CASSPDRGRYEQYF
TRBV7-2 CASSPRTGASNEQFF
TRBV5-8 CASSLLAYEQYF
TRBV7-6 CASSLGTGTLETQYF
TRBV28 CASSSPDRPGSF
TRBV27 CASSRSSGGGSNEQFF
TRBV6-6 CASRLKGELFF
TRBV5-1 CASSLTGSTQGYTF
TRBV11-2 CASSPIAGWGEQFF
TRBV12-5 CASGSGAGGELFF
TRBV28 CASRGTGGPNEKLFF
TRBV21-1 CASSKGTEISNQPQHF
TRBV11-2 CASSLGQGAWETQYF
TRBV5-6 CASSLGRGEAFF
TRBV19 CASTGGLRGSSGANVLTF
TRBV28 CASSSVNYGYTF
TRBV7-6 CASSSGWTSGRLGYEQYF
TRBV4-2 CASSQDRGSHTGAKNIQYF
TRBV5-1 CASSLAAGSGELFF
TRBV14 CASSRTASYFPGYTF
TRBV6-5 CASSWDRDQPQHF
TRBV25-1 CASSLAGSREQYF
TRBV27 CASSLLGTSGASGELFF
TRBV19 CASSMLGGETQYF
TRBV19 CASNRGYNEKLFF
TRBV21-1 CASNTGTGAWEQYF
TRBV5-8 CASSPDRGGDTNQPQHF
TRBV4-2 CASSSGTSLSTDTQYF
TRBV6-5 CASSWTGGDYYGYTF
TRBV15 CATSRDRGQVGGYTF
TRBV5-1 CASSQGNTGELFF
TRBV28 CASSSPLAGVYEQYF
TRBV21-1 CAVQDYIYEQYF
TRBV11-1 CASSRAGTGDLSFF
TRBV9 CASNPRGAHEQFF
TRBV7-9 CASTGANTGELFF
TRBV9 CASSVGALAGVGNEQFF
TRBV9 CASSVSGDTMAEAFF
TRBV13 CASSLVQGTDGPAGTGELFF
TRBV18 CASSPRRLAGSTDTQYF
TRBV7-9 CASSINRDRGWETQYF
TRBV25-1 CASSEWGRDTQYF
TRBV5-1 CASALGADLQETQYF
TRBV5-1 CASSARTSGGPTDTQYF
TRBV13 CASSLGARGPYEQYF
TRBV5-4 CASSLATGDEQYF
TRBV9 CASNGGGRADTQYF
TRBV5-5 CASSLRDRPETQYF
TRBV27 CASSLTTGGGGGYTF
TRBV11-2 CASSLEAGGRQDNEQYF
TRBV28 CASSAPGQGRWEQYF
TRBV7-8 CASSSVRTGRGGEQYF